A selection of T cell receptor beta chains follows, all from one sample in a study of long-term antiretroviral therapy in people with HIV. The repertoire was sequenced with immunoSEQ multiplex PCR; TCRdb's copy has only in-frame clones and lacks some. This table has approximately 32,000 clones, 80% to 90% appearing once. Sequenced material: unsorted PBMCs, taken 0.4 years before starting antiretroviral therapy. These receptor sequences come from a man younger than 35 with HIV. The CDR3 runs from the conserved cysteine through the conserved F or W. D genes are given only for firm matches. Only part of the rows carry a size: once, few, many, or a class if the clone is expanded.

v_call: TRBV7-3; clone_size: NA; j_call: TRBJ1-3; d_call: NA; cdr3_aa: CASSLGGPFSGNTIYF; cdr3_nt: TGTGCCAGCAGCTTGGGTGGACCTTTCTCTGGAAACACCATATATTTT
v_call: TRBV27; clone_size: NA; j_call: TRBJ1-6; d_call: NA; cdr3_aa: CASSFPPGGRHSPLHF; cdr3_nt: TGTGCCAGCAGTTTTCCCCCCGGGGGTCGGCATTCACCCCTCCACTTT
v_call: TRBV19; clone_size: NA; j_call: TRBJ2-2; d_call: TRBD1; cdr3_aa: CASSLGQGPTGELFF; cdr3_nt: TGTGCCAGTAGTCTTGGACAGGGCCCCACCGGGGAGCTGTTTTTT
v_call: TRBV19; clone_size: once; j_call: TRBJ2-1; d_call: TRBD1; cdr3_aa: CASSIVGGFGPFF; cdr3_nt: TGTGCCAGTAGTATAGTAGGGGGCTTTGGTCCGTTCTTC
v_call: TRBV27; clone_size: NA; j_call: TRBJ1-2; d_call: NA; cdr3_aa: CASSQGWDAFYGYTF; cdr3_nt: TGTGCCAGCAGCCAAGGTTGGGACGCTTTTTATGGCTACACCTTC
v_call: TRBV7-2; clone_size: NA; j_call: TRBJ1-5; d_call: NA; cdr3_aa: CASSFFGRQGYAQPQHF; cdr3_nt: TGTGCCAGCAGCTTTTTTGGCCGGCAGGGTTATGCTCAGCCCCAGCATTTT
v_call: TRBV7-6; clone_size: NA; j_call: TRBJ1-2; d_call: NA; cdr3_aa: CASSLEGGGGYTF; cdr3_nt: TGTGCCAGCAGCTTAGAGGGGGGTGGTGGCTACACCTTC
v_call: TRBV19; clone_size: NA; j_call: TRBJ2-2; d_call: NA; cdr3_aa: CASSRDGLELFF; cdr3_nt: TGTGCCAGTAGTAGGGACGGACTGGAGCTGTTTTTT
v_call: TRBV7-8; clone_size: NA; j_call: TRBJ1-4; d_call: TRBD1; cdr3_aa: CASSLGQGGEKLFF; cdr3_nt: TGTGCCAGCAGCTTAGGACAGGGGGGAGAAAAACTGTTTTTT
v_call: TRBV28; clone_size: NA; j_call: TRBJ2-1; d_call: TRBD2; cdr3_aa: CASTQTSGSLYNEQFF; cdr3_nt: TGTGCCAGCACCCAAACTAGCGGGAGTTTGTACAATGAGCAGTTCTTC
v_call: TRBV15; clone_size: NA; j_call: TRBJ1-4; d_call: TRBD1; cdr3_aa: CATRLPQGENEKLFF; cdr3_nt: TGTGCCACCAGGTTGCCACAGGGGGAAAATGAAAAACTGTTTTTT
v_call: TRBV4-1; clone_size: NA; j_call: TRBJ2-7; d_call: TRBD1; cdr3_aa: CASSQEGQGSSEQYF; cdr3_nt: TGCGCCAGCAGCCAAGAAGGACAGGGATCCTCCGAGCAGTACTTC
v_call: TRBV28; clone_size: once; j_call: TRBJ1-1; d_call: NA; cdr3_aa: CASSLGWTEAFF; cdr3_nt: TGTGCCAGCAGTTTGGGATGGACTGAAGCTTTCTTT
v_call: TRBV27; clone_size: NA; j_call: TRBJ2-1; d_call: NA; cdr3_aa: CASSLTMDEQFF; cdr3_nt: TGTGCCAGCAGTCTCACTATGGATGAGCAGTTCTTC
v_call: TRBV6-5; clone_size: NA; j_call: TRBJ1-2; d_call: TRBD1; cdr3_aa: CASSYGTGGRGGYTF; cdr3_nt: TGTGCCAGCAGTTACGGGACAGGAGGGAGGGGGGGCTACACCTTC
v_call: TRBV7-2; clone_size: NA; j_call: TRBJ2-2; d_call: TRBD2; cdr3_aa: CASSQGLVTTGELFF; cdr3_nt: TGTGCCAGCAGTCAAGGACTAGTCACCACCGGGGAGCTGTTTTTT
v_call: TRBV2; clone_size: few; j_call: TRBJ2-7; d_call: NA; cdr3_aa: CASSEGRSEQYF; cdr3_nt: TGTGCCAGCAGTGAAGGAAGATCCGAGCAGTACTTC
v_call: TRBV6-6; clone_size: NA; j_call: TRBJ2-2; d_call: NA; cdr3_aa: CASSYSGGPTGELFF; cdr3_nt: TGTGCCAGCAGTTACTCCGGGGGGCCCACCGGGGAGCTGTTTTTT
v_call: TRBV7-2; clone_size: NA; j_call: TRBJ2-2; d_call: TRBD2; cdr3_aa: CASSFSGGPRRGSGELFF; cdr3_nt: TGTGCCAGCAGCTTCTCGGGGGGGCCTCGGAGGGGGTCCGGGGAGCTGTTTTTT
v_call: TRBV6-5; clone_size: NA; j_call: TRBJ2-7; d_call: TRBD2; cdr3_aa: CASSYTGTSLYEQYF; cdr3_nt: TGTGCCAGCAGTTATACTGGGACTAGCCTCTACGAGCAGTACTTC
v_call: TRBV2; clone_size: NA; j_call: TRBJ2-5; d_call: TRBD2; cdr3_aa: CASRGGLAGGLYQETQYF; cdr3_nt: TGTGCCAGCAGGGGGGGACTAGCGGGGGGCCTCTACCAAGAGACCCAGTACTTC
v_call: TRBV4-1; clone_size: NA; j_call: TRBJ1-1; d_call: TRBD1; cdr3_aa: CASRQGGTEAFF; cdr3_nt: TGCGCCAGTCGCCAGGGGGGGACTGAAGCTTTCTTT
v_call: TRBV19; clone_size: NA; j_call: TRBJ2-2; d_call: TRBD2; cdr3_aa: CASRTSGGTGELFF; cdr3_nt: TGTGCCAGTAGGACTAGCGGGGGGACCGGGGAGCTGTTTTTT
v_call: TRBV7-3; clone_size: NA; j_call: TRBJ1-1; d_call: TRBD1; cdr3_aa: CASSAQGTGTEAFF; cdr3_nt: TGTGCCAGCAGCGCACAGGGGACAGGCACTGAAGCTTTCTTT
v_call: TRBV4-2; clone_size: NA; j_call: TRBJ1-1; d_call: NA; cdr3_aa: CASSRTANTEAFF; cdr3_nt: TGTGCCAGCAGCCGGACGGCGAACACTGAAGCTTTCTTT
v_call: TRBV10-1; clone_size: NA; j_call: TRBJ2-2; d_call: NA; cdr3_aa: CASSPQAGELFF; cdr3_nt: TGCGCCAGCTCACCACAAGCCGGGGAGCTGTTTTTT
v_call: TRBV4-2; clone_size: NA; j_call: TRBJ2-2; d_call: NA; cdr3_aa: CASSQDRQNTGELFF; cdr3_nt: TGTGCCAGCAGCCAAGATCGGCAGAACACCGGGGAGCTGTTTTTT
v_call: TRBV5-5; clone_size: NA; j_call: TRBJ1-2; d_call: NA; cdr3_aa: CASSLAPSENYGYTF; cdr3_nt: TGTGCCAGCAGCTTGGCCCCTTCGGAAAACTATGGCTACACCTTC
v_call: TRBV4-1; clone_size: NA; j_call: TRBJ2-7; d_call: NA; cdr3_aa: CASSQGSGDEQYF; cdr3_nt: TGCGCCAGCAGCCAGGGATCCGGCGACGAGCAGTACTTC